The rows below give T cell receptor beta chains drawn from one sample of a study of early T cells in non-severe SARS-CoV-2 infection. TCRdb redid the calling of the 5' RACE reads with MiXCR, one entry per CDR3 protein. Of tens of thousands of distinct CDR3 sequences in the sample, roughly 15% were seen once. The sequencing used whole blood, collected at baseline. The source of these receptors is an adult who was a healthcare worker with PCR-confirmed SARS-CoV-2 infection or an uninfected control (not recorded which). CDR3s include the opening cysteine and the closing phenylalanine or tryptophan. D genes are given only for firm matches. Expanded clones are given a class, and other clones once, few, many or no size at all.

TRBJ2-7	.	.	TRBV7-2	TGTGCCAGCAGCTTACTGACAGCTCTCGAGCAGTACTTC	CASSLLTALEQYF
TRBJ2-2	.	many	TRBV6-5	TGCGCCAGCAGTTACTCGAAGACTCCCAACACCGGGGAGCTGTTTTTT	CASSYSKTPNTGELFF
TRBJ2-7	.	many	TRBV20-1	TGCAGTGCTAGGACACTCGGGACTTTTCCCTACGAGCAGTACTTC	CSARTLGTFPYEQYF
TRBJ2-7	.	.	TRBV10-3	TGTGCCATCAGTGATCCGGCAGACGTAACCTACGAGCAGTACTTC	CAISDPADVTYEQYF
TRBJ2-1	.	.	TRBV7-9	TGTGCCAGCAGCGTTATCGTAAACAATGAGCAGTTCTTC	CASSVIVNNEQFF
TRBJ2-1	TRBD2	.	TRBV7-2	TGTGCCAGCAGCCTCCACCGGGGCGGGAGGGGTAGGAATGAGCAGTTCTTC	CASSLHRGGRGRNEQFF
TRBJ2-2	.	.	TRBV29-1	TGCAGCGTTGATGCGCCTACCGGGGAGCTGTTTTTT	CSVDAPTGELFF
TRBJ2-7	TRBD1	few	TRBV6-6	TGTGCCAGCAGCCAGCAAGGGACAGGGGTCCACGAGCAGTACTTC	CASSQQGTGVHEQYF
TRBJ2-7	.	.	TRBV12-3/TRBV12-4	TGTGCCAGCAGCCGGACCGGAGTCGAGCAGTACTTC	CASSRTGVEQYF
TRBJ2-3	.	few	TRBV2	TGTGCCAGCAGTGCTTTGGAGTTTTCAGATACGCAGTATTTT	CASSALEFSDTQYF
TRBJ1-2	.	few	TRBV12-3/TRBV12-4	TGTGCCAGCGGTTATTTGTATGGCTACACCTTC	CASGYLYGYTF
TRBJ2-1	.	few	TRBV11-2	TGTGCCAGCAGCGAAAGGGTTCCGGGGCTATACAATGAGCAGTTCTTC	CASSERVPGLYNEQFF
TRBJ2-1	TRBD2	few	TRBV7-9	TGTGCCAGCAGCACCTGGACGACTAGCTACTACAATGAGCAGTTCTTC	CASSTWTTSYYNEQFF
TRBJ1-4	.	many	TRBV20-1	TGCAGTGCTAGAGGGGGTGGAACTAATGAAAAACTGTTTTTT	CSARGGGTNEKLFF
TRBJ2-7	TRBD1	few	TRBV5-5	TGTGCCAGCAGCCTAAGGGACAGCCACGAGCAGTACTTC	CASSLRDSHEQYF
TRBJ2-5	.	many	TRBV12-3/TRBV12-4	TGTGCCAGCAGCCCGGGACCAGGACAAGAGACCCAGTACTTC	CASSPGPGQETQYF
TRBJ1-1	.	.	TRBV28	TGTGCCAGCAGTTTTTGGAATGAAGCTTTCTTT	CASSFWNEAFF
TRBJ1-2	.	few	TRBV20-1	TGCAGTCAACCCAGGAGATCCTATGGCTACACCTTC	CSQPRRSYGYTF
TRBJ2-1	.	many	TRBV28	TGTGCCAGCAGTCCTCCGGGACGACAGAGGGATGAGCAGTTCTTC	CASSPPGRQRDEQFF
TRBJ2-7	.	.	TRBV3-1	TGTGCCAGCAGCCAAGAGAGCGGAACCTACGAGCAGTACTTC	CASSQESGTYEQYF
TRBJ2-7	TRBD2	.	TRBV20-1	TGCAGTGCTAGAGATAGTGTGGGAACTAGCGCCTCCTACGAGCAGTACTTC	CSARDSVGTSASYEQYF
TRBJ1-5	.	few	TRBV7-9	TGTGCCAGCAGCAAAGACCTCCGAGGGGATCAGCCCCAGCATTTT	CASSKDLRGDQPQHF
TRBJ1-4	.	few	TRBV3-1	TGTGCCAGCAGCCAGGGCGGAGTACAGGAAAAACTGTTTTTT	CASSQGGVQEKLFF
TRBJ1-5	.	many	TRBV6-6	TGTGCCAGCAGTAAAAGGGACCTACGAGATCAGCCCCAGCATTTT	CASSKRDLRDQPQHF
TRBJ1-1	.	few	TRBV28	TGTGCCAGCAGTTCTCTCGGCCTGAACACTGAAGCTTTCTTT	CASSSLGLNTEAFF
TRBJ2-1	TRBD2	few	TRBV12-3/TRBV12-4	TGTGCCAGCAGTCGCGCGGGGGGCCATAACGAGCAGTTCTTC	CASSRAGGHNEQFF
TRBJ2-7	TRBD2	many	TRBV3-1	TGTGCCAGCAGCCAAACTAGCGGGAGCTACGAGCAGTACTTC	CASSQTSGSYEQYF
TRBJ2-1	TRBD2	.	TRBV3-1	TGTGCCAGCAGCCCTACCGGGACTAGCGGGAGGCCTGAGCAGTTCTTC	CASSPTGTSGRPEQFF